The 17 T cell receptor beta chains in this list originate from one sample, sequenced in a study of cytomegalovirus exposure and HLA in healthy donors. PCR amplification relied on 60 Vbeta primers (plus 13 Jbeta primers). The protocol was immunoSEQ multiplex PCR, while the TCRdb copy is restricted to in-frame clones and leaves out a portion. In the table there are 90,000 or so clones, 80% of which are singletons. The specimen was PBMCs. The receptors shown here come from a woman aged 45-65 years in good health and CMV-seropositive.

The rearrangement uses TRBV18 and TRBJ1-5; 9 bases map to TRBD1. This CDR3 comprises 14 residues. The V gene's germline CDR1 is KGHSH and CDR2 LQKENI. V was clipped by 4 bases and J by 6 bases; unmatched bases: 4. The CDR3 coding sequence is TGTGCCAGCTCACTCGGGACAGGGATTCAGCCCCAGCATTTT. Translated: CASSLGTGIQPQHF.

The chain links TRBV7-2 to TRBJ1-3; D gene uncertain. Germline CDR1 reads SGHTA; CDR2 reads FQGNSA. V lost 1 base and J 0 bases, leaving 10 bases between the germline ends. CDR3 length: 16 residues. CDR3 amino acids: CASSLVGRSSGNTIYF. Written as DNA, the CDR3 is TGTGCCAGCAGCTTAGTCGGCAGGTCCTCTGGAAACACCATATATTTT.

The chain is built from TRBV4-2 and TRBJ2-3, with TRBD2 matching 8 bases. Germline CDR1 and CDR2: LGHNA and YNFKEQ. The CDR3 covers 14 residues. V shed 3 bases and J 3 bases; nucleotides not matched to a gene: 2. The chain's CDR3 is CASSQTGGTDTQYF. The CDR3 region has the DNA TGTGCCAGCAGCCAGACGGGGGGGACAGATACGCAGTATTTT.

The chain is built from TRBV2 and TRBJ2-5; TRBD2 matches at 8 bases. With V trimmed by 9 bases and J by 5 bases, 17 bases remained unmatched. CDR1 and CDR2 from the germline V gene are SNHLY and FYNNEI. There are 16 residues in the CDR3. CDR3 region: CARTSIAGLQGETQYF. The CDR3 DNA sequence: TGTGCCAGGACGTCAATAGCGGGGCTTCAGGGGGAGACCCAGTACTTC.

The chain has TRBV7-9 and TRBJ1-2; TRBD1 is a possible D gene (5 bases). The CDR3 extends over 14 amino acids. Per germline, CDR1 SEHNR and CDR2 FQNEAQ (reference sequence). Trimming pared 0 bases from V and 5 bases from J, leaving 10 bases between. Here the CDR3 DNA reads TGTGCCAGCAGCTTAGCGGAGGGGTCTTATGGCTACACCTTC. It is translated as CASSLAEGSYGYTF.

This clone was seen a handful of times. The gene calls are TRBV10-3 and TRBJ2-5; D is undetermined. V was pared by 4 bases and J by 1 base, with 10 bases between. CDR1 is ENHRY and CDR2 is SYGVKD in the germline V gene. CDR3 length equals 14 residues. The CDR3 bases are TGTGCCATCAGTGGGGCCACGATCCAAGAGACCCAGTACTTC. Its translation: CAISGATIQETQYF.

The chain recombines TRBV6-1 with TRBJ1-5, with D possibly TRBD1 on 5 matching bases. The V gene lost 7 bases and the J gene lost 3 bases, with 16 bases spanning the gap. Per germline, CDR1 MNHNS and CDR2 SASEGT. This CDR3 contains 15 residues. CDR3 sequence (DNA): TGTGCCAGCACGCGCTCAGACAGTTACAATCAGCCCCAGCATTTT. It encodes CASTRSDSYNQPQHF.

This chain links TRBV5-1 with TRBJ2-1; 9 bases align to TRBD2. This CDR3 is built from 16 residues. V was pared by 4 bases and J by 4 bases, with 9 bases of the junction left unmatched. Germline values: CDR1 SGHRS, CDR2 YFSETQ. CDR3 sequence reads: CASSQLGTSRYNEQFF. In nucleotides, the CDR3 is TGCGCCAGCAGCCAACTAGGGACTAGCAGGTACAATGAGCAGTTCTTC. The whole variable domain, remainder taken from reference TRBV5-1 and TRBJ2-1, is KAGVTQTPRYLIKTRGQQVTLSCSPISGHRSVSWYQQTPGQGLQFLFEYFSETQRNKGNFPGRFSGRQFSNSRSEMNVSTLELGDSALYLCASSQLGTSRYNEQFFGPGTRLTVL.

This clone appeared once. The chain is built from TRBV7-9 and TRBJ1-4; the D is unclear. Trimming shortened V by 6 bases and J by 5 bases, and 7 bases separated the two germline ends. Germline V lookup: CDR1 SEHNR, CDR2 FQNEAQ (reference sequence). The CDR3 loop spans 12 amino acids. CDR3 region: CASRSINEKLFF. CDR3 in DNA: TGTGCCAGCAGGAGCATCAATGAAAAACTGTTTTTT.

The chain carries TRBV7-9 and TRBJ1-3, with 7 bases aligning to TRBD1. Germline CDR1 is SEHNR and CDR2 is FQNEAQ (reference sequence). With 5 bases clipped from V and 3 bases from J, the junction kept 10 bases outside the gene matches. The CDR3 has 16 amino acids. This chain's CDR3 is CASSDRQGVRGNTIYF. The CDR3 coding sequence is TGTGCCAGCAGCGACCGACAGGGCGTCCGTGGAAACACCATATATTTT.

The chain joins TRBV27 to TRBJ1-5; D perhaps matches TRBD1 (5 bases). CDR3 length: 15 amino acids. CDR1 and CDR2 from the germline V gene are MNHEY and SMNVEV (reference sequence). V gave up 4 bases and J gave up 0 bases, with 10 bases separating them. CDR3 DNA sequence: TGTGCCAGCAGTTCCAAGGGGTATAGCAATCAGCCCCAGCATTTT. This codes for CASSSKGYSNQPQHF.

The chain employs TRBV5-8 and TRBJ1-6, with TRBD1 as a possible D gene (5 bases). The length of the CDR3 is 15 residues. Trimming pared 0 bases from V and 3 bases from J, leaving 7 bases between. Germline lookup yields CDR1 SGHTS and CDR2 YDEGEE. The CDR3 DNA is TGTGCCAGCAGCTTGGGACAGCTCTATAATTCACCCCTCCACTTT. It yields the protein CASSLGQLYNSPLHF. The full variable domain, completed using reference TRBV5-8 and TRBJ1-6, is EAGVTQSPTHLIKTRGQQATLRCSPISGHTSVYWYQQALGLGLQFLLWYDEGEERNRGNFPPRFSGRQFPNYSSELNVNALELEDSALYLCASSLGQLYNSPLHFGNGTRLTVT.

The chain joins TRBV2 to TRBJ1-3; tentative D call: TRBD1 (6 bases). Germline V gene lookup returns CDR1 SNHLY and CDR2 FYNNEI. V lost 3 bases and J 0 bases, leaving 15 bases between the germline ends. The CDR3 covers 17 residues. This CDR3 is CASSDPQGPGSGNTIYF. Written as DNA, the CDR3 is TGTGCCAGCAGTGACCCACAGGGACCGGGCTCTGGAAACACCATATATTTT.

A single count supports this clone. The V call is TRBV27, the J call TRBJ1-4; TRBD1 aligns across 7 bases. Germline CDR1 and CDR2: MNHEY and SMNVEV (reference sequence). The CDR3 runs 14 residues. The trim removed 5 bases at V and 12 bases at J, leaving 12 bases unmatched. The CDR3 reads CASSTYRDSTQLFF. CDR3 nucleotides: TGTGCCAGCAGTACCTACCGGGACAGCACTCAACTGTTTTTT.

The genes are TRBV15 and TRBJ1-2; D is possibly TRBD1 (6 bases). Germline CDR1 and CDR2: LNHNV and YYDKDF (reference sequence). The CDR3 is made up of 11 amino acids. V was cut by 4 bases and J by 8 bases, with 8 bases left in between. The CDR3 nucleotides are TGTGCCACCAGCACAGGGGACGGCTACACCTTC. Its protein product is CATSTGDGYTF.

The chain joins TRBV4-2 to TRBJ1-2; D unclear. This CDR3 contains 17 residues. The germline V and J ends were trimmed by 0 bases and 1 base, with 15 bases remaining between them. Germline loops: CDR1 LGHNA, CDR2 YNFKEQ. The CDR3: CASSQDPAQLNNYGYTF. As DNA, the CDR3 is TGTGCCAGCAGCCAAGACCCTGCCCAACTTAATAACTATGGCTACACCTTC.

In its sample, this clone was seen once. This chain joins TRBV30 and TRBJ2-1, with 10 bases aligning to TRBD2. Trimming took 4 bases from V and 3 from J; bases not matched to a gene: 6. In germline, CDR1 is GTSNPN, CDR2 SVGIG (reference sequence). This CDR3 has 15 amino acids. DNA for the CDR3: TGTGCCTGGACAATAGCGGGAGGAGGCTACAATGAGCAGTTCTTC. Residues: CAWTIAGGGYNEQFF.